Listed below are T cell receptor beta chains from one sample, sequenced in a study of shared clonotypes between healthy human individuals. Sequencing was performed with immunoSEQ multiplex PCR; in TCRdb, only in-frame clones are kept and a portion is missing. The table records approximately 600,000 clones, approximately 95% of them present only once. The sample taken for sequencing was naive CD8+ T cells sorted from blood. These receptors all come from a woman in her thirties in good health. The CDR3 runs from the conserved cysteine through the conserved F or W. Each record gives: V gene, D gene, clone size, J gene, CDR3 DNA, CDR3 protein. A D gene is named only where the DNA matches it firmly. Rows give clone size only sometimes, using once, few, many, or a class for an expanded clone.

>TRBV7-9|NA|NA|TRBJ2-5
TGTGCCAGCAGCTTAAACACTAGGGTTGGGGAGACCCAGTACTTC
CASSLNTRVGETQYF
>TRBV11-3|TRBD2|NA|TRBJ2-1
TGTGCCAGCAGCTTAGGTCTAGCGGCTAGCAATGAGCAGTTCTTC
CASSLGLAASNEQFF
>TRBV29-1|NA|NA|TRBJ1-1
TGCAGCGTCCGAAGGCCTTTAAGGGGCACTGAAGCTTTCTTT
CSVRRPLRGTEAFF
>TRBV2|NA|NA|TRBJ1-1
TGTGCCAGCAGTGAATTGGTGGGGGCGAACACTGAAGCTTTCTTT
CASSELVGANTEAFF
>TRBV7-9|TRBD2|NA|TRBJ2-3
TGTGCCAGCAGCTTACTCCGGGAGGTCACAGATACGCAGTATTTT
CASSLLREVTDTQYF
>TRBV5-5|TRBD1|NA|TRBJ1-2
TGTGCCAGCAGCGGGACAGGGGATACCTATGGCTACACCTTC
CASSGTGDTYGYTF
>TRBV15|TRBD1|NA|TRBJ1-5
TGTGCCACCAGCAGAGATCGGGCGGTGACAGGGATATTGCCCCGAGATCAGCCCCAGCATTTT
CATSRDRAVTGILPRDQPQHF
>TRBV19|NA|NA|TRBJ2-7
TGTGCCAGTAGTTTTGCCAGGAATTACGAGCAGTACTTC
CASSFARNYEQYF
>TRBV27|NA|NA|TRBJ2-5
TGTGCCAGCATTTTCGCCCCAGGGTCCAGCCGAGAGACCCAGTACTTC
CASIFAPGSSRETQYF
>TRBV13|NA|NA|TRBJ2-5
TGTGCCAGCAGCTTAGGGGCCCCCCCCGGGGAGACCCAGTACTTC
CASSLGAPPGETQYF
>TRBV28|NA|NA|TRBJ1-2
TGTGCCAGCAGTGCCGGGTGGCCCGACTATGGCTACACCTTC
CASSAGWPDYGYTF
>TRBV9|NA|NA|TRBJ2-7
TGTGCCAGCAGCGTAGACGGGAGAGAACAGTACTTC
CASSVDGREQYF
>TRBV5-6|NA|NA|TRBJ2-5
TGTGCCAGCAGTGGAGGAGCGGCGTACCAAGAGACCCAGTACTTC
CASSGGAAYQETQYF
>TRBV27|NA|NA|TRBJ2-2
TGTGCCAGCAGCTTGTGGGGCAATAACGGGGAGCTGTTTTTT
CASSLWGNNGELFF
>TRBV13|NA|NA|TRBJ2-4
TGTGCCAGCAGCTCCCACCGAGGACCGGTATACTTC
CASSSHRGPVYF
>TRBV27|TRBD1|NA|TRBJ1-1
TGTGCCAGCAGTTTTAGGACAGGGTATATGAACACTGAAGCTTTCTTT
CASSFRTGYMNTEAFF
>TRBV2|NA|NA|TRBJ2-7
TGTGCCAGCAGTGAGTTCCGAGGGGCAATCTACGAGCAGTACTTC
CASSEFRGAIYEQYF
>TRBV27|TRBD2|NA|TRBJ2-1
TGTGCCAGCAGTTTAAATCTAGCGGGTCGGAAGCAGTTCTTC
CASSLNLAGRKQFF
>TRBV19|NA|NA|TRBJ1-5
TGTGCCAGTAGTCCGCACGGGGAGTTTGGACAGCCCCAGCATTTT
CASSPHGEFGQPQHF
>TRBV5-1|NA|NA|TRBJ2-3
TGCGCCAGCAGCGAAAGGGCACCTAGCACAGATACGCAGTATTTT
CASSERAPSTDTQYF
>TRBV28|TRBD2|NA|TRBJ2-1
TGTGCCAGCAGTTTACTCGTAGCGGGAGGGCCTTTTTACAATGAGCAGTTCTTC
CASSLLVAGGPFYNEQFF
>TRBV10-1|NA|NA|TRBJ2-1
TGCGCCAGCAGTGAGGGCTTCCGGGGTCGGGACAATGAGCAGTTCTTC
CASSEGFRGRDNEQFF
>TRBV5-1|NA|once|TRBJ1-1
TGCGCCAGCAGTGTTAACCAGGGCAAGAACACTGAAGCTTTCTTT
CASSVNQGKNTEAFF
>TRBV7-9|NA|NA|TRBJ2-7
TGTGCCAGCAGCTTAGCGGTTAGCTACGAGCAGTACTTC
CASSLAVSYEQYF
>TRBV30|TRBD2|NA|TRBJ2-1
TGTGCCTGGAGTGTAGCGGGAGGGCCTGATGAGCAGTTCTTC
CAWSVAGGPDEQFF
>TRBV7-9|NA|NA|TRBJ2-1
TGTGCCAGCCTCCTATTAGCGAGTAGCTCCTACAATGAGCAGTTCTTC
CASLLLASSSYNEQFF
>TRBV29-1|TRBD1|few|TRBJ2-1
TGCAGCGTTGAAGCCTCGGGACAGCTCGCCAATGAGCAGTTCTTC
CSVEASGQLANEQFF
>TRBV2|NA|NA|TRBJ2-7
TGTGCCAGCAGTCCCCCGGGGGCTCCAACCTACGAGCAGTACTTC
CASSPPGAPTYEQYF
>TRBV10-3|NA|NA|TRBJ1-1
TGTGCCATCAGTGAGTGGGAGGGGACTAACACTGAAGCTTTCTTT
CAISEWEGTNTEAFF
>TRBV5-6|NA|NA|TRBJ2-7
TGTGCCAGCAGCTTGGTTGGAGGAGTCTACGAGCAGTACTTC
CASSLVGGVYEQYF
>TRBV6-6|NA|once|TRBJ1-5
TGTGCCAGCAGTTTCGGACTAGGGGGCAATCAGCCCCAGCATTTT
CASSFGLGGNQPQHF
>TRBV28|TRBD2|NA|TRBJ2-7
TGTGCCAGCAGTGCTCTAGCGGGCCCCTACGAGCAGTACTTC
CASSALAGPYEQYF
>TRBV29-1|NA|few|TRBJ2-1
TGCAGCGTTGAAGATCGCCGCGGAGGGGGTTACTCCTACAATGAGCAGTTCTTC
CSVEDRRGGGYSYNEQFF
>TRBV4-1|NA|NA|TRBJ2-2
TGCGCCAGCAAACCGATGACCACCGGGGAGCTGTTTTTT
CASKPMTTGELFF
>TRBV6-5|NA|NA|TRBJ2-7
TGTGCCAGCTTCGGACACCTTCTCTACGAGCAGTACTTC
CASFGHLLYEQYF
>TRBV10-2|NA|NA|TRBJ2-7
TGCGCCAGCAGTGTGGCTAGCGAAGCCTACGAGCAGTACTTC
CASSVASEAYEQYF
>TRBV10-3|NA|NA|TRBJ2-7
TGTGCCATCAGTGAGGGACCGAACTACGAGCAGTACTTC
CAISEGPNYEQYF
>TRBV11-2|NA|once|TRBJ1-4
TGTGCCAGCAGCTCGAGGGGGGCTAATGAAAAACTGTTTTTT
CASSSRGANEKLFF
>TRBV5-1|NA|NA|TRBJ2-1
TGCGCCAGCACCTTCCAAAGGGGAGGCAATGAGCAGTTCTTC
CASTFQRGGNEQFF
>TRBV7-8|TRBD1|NA|TRBJ1-1
TGTGCCAGCAGCCCCTGGACAGGCGGAAACACTGAAGCTTTCTTT
CASSPWTGGNTEAFF
>TRBV12-1|NA|NA|TRBJ2-4
TGTGCCAGCAGCATCCGGCGGTTCGGGTACTTC
CASSIRRFGYF
>TRBV5-6|NA|NA|TRBJ2-7
TGTGCCAGCAGCTCCAGCCTAATTCAACGGAACGAGCAGTACTTC
CASSSSLIQRNEQYF
>TRBV10-2|NA|NA|TRBJ2-7
TGCGCCAGCAGTGAGACAGGCCTCCACGAGCAGTACTTC
CASSETGLHEQYF
>TRBV29-1|TRBD1|NA|TRBJ2-7
TGCAGCGTTGCGGGACAGGGCTACGAGCAGTACTTC
CSVAGQGYEQYF
>TRBV4-1|TRBD2|NA|TRBJ2-1
TGCGCCAGCGGAGGAGAGGGCGGGAGTGTGGATGAGCAGTTCTTC
CASGGEGGSVDEQFF
>TRBV28|TRBD1|NA|TRBJ2-7
TGTGCCAGCATAGGCCCCGGGACAGGGGGCATCTACGAGCAGTACTTC
CASIGPGTGGIYEQYF
>TRBV19|TRBD1|NA|TRBJ1-2
TGTGCCAGTAGTATGTCAGGGGGCGCCGTCTATGGCTACACCTTC
CASSMSGGAVYGYTF
>TRBV20-1|NA|NA|TRBJ2-7
TGCAGTGCTCTTCCGGGGTACGAGCAGTACTTC
CSALPGYEQYF
>TRBV28|NA|NA|TRBJ1-5
TGTGCCAGCAGTCTCCTAGTGGGTAACCGCTTATTAAGCAATCAGCCCCAGCATTTT
CASSLLVGNRLLSNQPQHF
>TRBV27|NA|once|TRBJ2-3
TGTGCCAGCAGTTTAAGAATCACAGATACGCAGTATTTT
CASSLRITDTQYF
>TRBV4-1|TRBD2|NA|TRBJ2-2
TGCGCCAGCAGCCAAGGGCTAGCGGGAGGTAAACCTATCAACACCGGGGAGCTGTTTTTT
CASSQGLAGGKPINTGELFF
>TRBV27|NA|once|TRBJ2-7
TGTGCCAGCAGTCCAAGACGCGGGCCTTTCTACGAGCAGTACTTC
CASSPRRGPFYEQYF
>TRBV6-5|TRBD2|NA|TRBJ2-7
TGTGCCAGCAGTTATGTGGGTAGCGGGAGCCCCTACGAGCAGTACTTC
CASSYVGSGSPYEQYF
>TRBV7-9|NA|once|TRBJ2-7
TGTGCCAGCAGCTTAGTGGGGACGGACGAGCAGTACTTC
CASSLVGTDEQYF
>TRBV27|TRBD1|NA|TRBJ2-2
TGTGCCAGCAGCCTATCAGGGGGCGGGACCGGGGAGCTGTTTTTT
CASSLSGGGTGELFF
>TRBV4-1|TRBD1|NA|TRBJ2-1
TGCGCCAGCAGCGTCCGGGACAGTACCTTCAATGAGCAGTTCTTC
CASSVRDSTFNEQFF
>TRBV28|TRBD1|NA|TRBJ1-5
TGTGCCAGCAGTGGAGGGGGCGGCGGTAGCAATCAGCCCCAGCATTTT
CASSGGGGGSNQPQHF